In its sample, the clone carrying this T cell receptor beta chain was seen many times. This specimen belongs to a study of T cells in Graves' hyperthyroidism and ophthalmopathy. Germline CDR1 is MNHEY and CDR2 is SMNVEV (reference sequence). V was pared by 5 bases and J by 5 bases, with 16 bases between. The CDR3 runs to 15 residues. What was amplified from RNA transcripts were TCR beta CDR3 regions. The HTBI primer set served for first-round RT-PCR of the TCR CDR3. One entry per CDR3 protein results from TCRdb running MiXCR on the multiplex PCR reads. The sample includes hundreds of thousands of distinct CDR3 sequences, about 20% of them seen just once.

The TCR originated in a man aged 25-40 years with Graves' ophthalmopathy. The chain couples TRBV27 to TRBJ2-1; D not resolved. The sequenced material came from blood. The CDR3 is CASSLFLTRNNEQFF. The CDR3 DNA is TGTGCCAGCAGTCTATTTTTGACGCGCAACAATGAGCAGTTCTTC.